This T cell receptor beta chain was recorded in a study of blood T cell repertoires in COVID-19. Study overall: The United States, Italy and Spain supplied acute and convalescent COVID-19 samples.

Trimming removed 7 bases from V and 4 bases from J; junction bases left unmatched: 6. The CDR3 totals 14 residues. CDR1 and CDR2 from the germline V gene are SGHVS and FQNEAQ. The repertoire was sequenced with immunoSEQ multiplex PCR; TCRdb's copy has only in-frame clones and lacks some. The sample yields 120,000 to 150,000 clones, 89% seen once. The source is a human donor in a cohort sampled during active COVID-19. Sequencing was carried out using peripheral blood. The chain carries TRBV7-8 and TRBJ2-5, with TRBD1 matching 10 bases. The DNA of the CDR3 is TGTGCCAGCAACGGTCGGACAGGGGGAGAGACCCAGTACTTC. This translates into CASNGRTGGETQYF. Looking up the rest from reference TRBV7-8 and TRBJ2-5 gives the full variable domain: GAGVSQSPRYKVAKRGQDVALRCDPISGHVSLFWYQQALGQGPEFLTYFQNEAQLDKSGLPSDRFFAERPEGSVSTLKIQRTQQEDSAVYLCASNGRTGGETQYFGPGTRLLVL.